Following are 15 T cell receptor beta chains from one sample sequenced in a study of blood T cell repertoires in COVID-19. Libraries were prepared by immunoSEQ multiplex PCR; TCRdb keeps only in-frame clonotypes and omits some of them. The table includes around 260,000 clones, under 90% detected once. Sequencing was carried out using peripheral blood. These receptor sequences come from a woman aged 45 to 65 who had recovered from COVID-19.

This clone came up a few times. CDR3 in amino acids: CASSQGGSNQPQHF. For the CDR3, the DNA is TGTGCCAGCAGCCAAGGGGGAAGCAATCAGCCCCAGCATTTT. The V gene is TRBV28, the J gene TRBJ1-5; D possibly corresponds to TRBD1 (6 bases). V lost 6 bases and J lost 1, with 10 bases in between. Germline loops: CDR1 MDHEN, CDR2 SYDVKM. The CDR3 consists of 14 residues.

This clone was seen only a few times. The rearrangement uses TRBV5-4 and TRBJ1-2; 7 positions agree with TRBD1. The CDR3 is 15 amino acids. The junction had 9 bases not matched to a gene; V was cut back by 0 bases and J by 7 bases. From germline, CDR1 is SGHNT and CDR2 YYREEE (reference sequence). The CDR3 loop reads CASSLGQGSSGGYTF. DNA for the CDR3: TGTGCCAGCAGCTTGGGACAGGGATCGAGCGGTGGCTACACCTTC.

Concerning this clone: In the same sample, other DNA sequences code for this CDR3. The V gene is TRBV5-1, the J gene TRBJ2-7; 9 bases fit TRBD1. Germline V CDR1 and CDR2: SGHRS, YFSETQ. The J segment lost 1 base and the V segment lost 3 bases, leaving 2 bases of the junction unmatched. The CDR3 sequence is 14 residues long. This CDR3 reads CASSSGTGSYEQYF. CDR3 DNA sequence: TGCGCCAGCAGCTCCGGGACAGGGTCCTACGAGCAGTACTTC.

V gene TRBV19 combines with J gene TRBJ1-2, with 8 nucleotides matching TRBD1. The V and J ends lost 6 bases and 0 bases, in that order; junction bases with no gene match: 6. The CDR3 is 15 amino acids. Looked up from germline, CDR1 is LNHDA and CDR2 is SQIVND (reference sequence). CDR3 in amino acids: CASRQTGAANYGYTF. CDR3 coding DNA: TGTGCCAGTAGACAGACAGGGGCGGCTAACTATGGCTACACCTTC.

The chain combines TRBV6-2 or TRBV6-3 with TRBJ2-6; 10 bases align to TRBD1. V lost 2 bases, J lost 1 base, and 5 bases stayed unmatched. Per germline, CDR1 MNHEY and CDR2 SVGEGT. This CDR3 is built from 18 residues. CDR3 coding DNA: TGTGCCAGCAGTTACCCCTGGACAGGGGGATCTGGGGCCAACGTCCTGACTTTC. As protein: CASSYPWTGGSGANVLTF.

This clone has a handful of counts. The J gene is TRBJ2-1, the V gene TRBV6-4; D might be TRBD1 (6 bases). CDR3 size: 15 residues. Germline CDR1 MRHNA, CDR2 SNTAGT. The V end was cut by 2 bases, the J end by 5 bases, with 13 bases between. The CDR3 is CASSDGPGENNEQFF. The CDR3 DNA reads as TGTGCCAGCAGTGACGGTCCAGGGGAGAACAATGAGCAGTTCTTC.

The table lists this clone with a count of one. The gene calls are TRBV4-3 and TRBJ2-2; 10 nucleotides align to TRBD1. Germline V gene lookup returns CDR1 LGHNA and CDR2 YSLEER. The CDR3 contains 15 residues. The V segment lost 6 bases and the J segment 6 bases; nucleotides outside the gene matches: 7. This CDR3 reads CASRAGTGVAGELFF. CDR3 DNA: TGCGCCAGCAGGGCCGGGACAGGGGTGGCCGGGGAGCTGTTTTTT.

The V and J genes are TRBV19 and TRBJ1-5; D not certain. The CDR3 totals 14 residues. Trimming pared 0 bases from V and 7 bases from J, leaving 10 bases between. Per germline, CDR1 LNHDA and CDR2 SQIVND (reference sequence). The CDR3 protein is CASSIDFRFQPQHF. The DNA for the CDR3 is TGTGCCAGTAGTATAGATTTTCGGTTCCAGCCCCAGCATTTT.

This chain links TRBV4-3 with TRBJ1-1, with 10 bases lining up with TRBD1. Germline CDR1 reads LGHNA; CDR2 reads YSLEER. There are 21 residues in the CDR3. Germline trimming cut 0 bases from V and 0 bases from J; bases unmatched to any gene: 16. The CDR3 DNA reads as TGCGCCAGCAGCCAAGATGGGGGAGGACAGGGGGATCCCGTTTTGAACACTGAAGCTTTCTTT. Amino acid sequence: CASSQDGGGQGDPVLNTEAFF.

The chain recombines TRBV3-1 (or the pseudogene TRBV3-2) with TRBJ1-1, with 11 nucleotides matching TRBD1. Losses at the gene ends were 4 bases for V and 5 bases for J; bases not matched to a gene: 12. CDR3 length: 17 residues. Per germline, CDR1 LGHDT and CDR2 YNNKEL (reference sequence). The CDR3 reads CASSPLSGTGGGTEAFF. The CDR3 coding sequence is TGTGCCAGCAGCCCCCTCTCCGGGACAGGGGGTGGGACTGAAGCTTTCTTT.

The rearrangement joins TRBV5-4 to TRBJ2-7, with D tentatively TRBD2 (6 bases). Germline CDR1 is SGHNT and CDR2 is YYREEE (reference sequence). The CDR3 extends over 15 amino acids. V lost 2 bases to trimming and J lost 6 bases, with 18 bases between them. This chain's CDR3 is CASSFRGSTTLEQYF. Written as DNA, the CDR3 is TGTGCCAGCAGCTTCCGGGGGAGTACAACGCTCGAGCAGTACTTC.

This clone was detected once. The chain joins TRBV4-3 to TRBJ2-1; a possible D gene is TRBD1 (5 bases). The CDR3 length is 20 residues. V lost 0 bases, J lost 0 bases, and 21 bases lay in between. Looked up from germline, CDR1 is LGHNA and CDR2 is YSLEER. The CDR3 region has the DNA TGCGCCAGCAGCCAAGATTCCCCAGTTGGGGCATCGAGCTCCTACAATGAGCAGTTCTTC. This translates into CASSQDSPVGASSSYNEQFF.

The table lists this clone with a few counts. The J gene is TRBJ1-2, the V gene TRBV7-8, with D maybe TRBD1 (6 bases). V lost 2 bases and J 3 bases, leaving 10 bases between the germline ends. CDR3 length equals 14 residues. In germline, CDR1 is SGHVS, CDR2 FQNEAQ. The chain's CDR3 is CASSLSGADYGYTF. CDR3 nucleotide sequence: TGTGCCAGCAGCTTATCAGGGGCGGACTATGGCTACACCTTC.

The chain has TRBV19 and TRBJ2-1; no clear D gene. This CDR3 has 16 residues. The germline gives CDR1 LNHDA, CDR2 SQIVND (reference sequence). V lost 5 bases and J lost 0, with 14 bases in between. CDR3 loop: CASSPSSYSSYNEQFF. CDR3 nucleotide sequence: TGTGCCAGTAGTCCCTCATCATACAGCTCCTACAATGAGCAGTTCTTC.

This chain connects TRBV7-3 to TRBJ1-2; a weak D match, TRBD1 (5 bases). V was clipped by 2 bases and J by 6 bases, with 10 bases between them. The CDR3 length is 13 residues. CDR1 and CDR2 (germline): SGHTA, FQGTGA. DNA for the CDR3: TGTGCCAGCAGCTTACAGCAGGGCAATGGCTACACCTTC. It encodes CASSLQQGNGYTF.